Shown below are 31 T cell receptor beta chains from a single sample sequenced in a study of blood T cells in healthy people across ages. It was with a sample-barcoded 5' primer and a J-beta primer mix that a second PCR of about 7 to 12 cycles was run. TCRdb called the 5' RACE reads again in MiXCR, with one record for every CDR3 protein. The sample includes hundreds of thousands of distinct CDR3 sequences, around 52% of them seen just once. Sequenced sample: blood. The receptors shown here come from a woman of 80 years or more in good health.

The J gene is TRBJ2-4, the V gene TRBV6-6, with D perhaps TRBD1 or TRBD2 (5 bases each). This CDR3 has 16 residues. Germline V lookup: CDR1 MNHNY, CDR2 SVGAGI (reference sequence). Trimming took 7 bases from V and 0 from J, leaving 16 bases between them. CDR3 bases: TGTGCCAGCATCCTTGGGAGACAGATAGCCAAAAACATTCAGTACTTC. Encoded protein: CASILGRQIAKNIQYF.

The CDR3, as DNA: TGCAGCGTGATAAGCGGGGGGCCATACAATGAGCAGTTCTTC. It codes for CSVISGGPYNEQFF. The chain combines TRBV29-1 with TRBJ2-1; TRBD2 aligns across 9 bases. This CDR3 has 14 residues. Germline CDR1 reads SQVTM; CDR2 reads ANQGSEA. The ends lost 6 bases at V and 4 bases at J; junction bases unmatched: 7.

The rearrangement joins TRBV7-9 to TRBJ1-2; perhaps TRBD1 as D (6 bases). CDR3 length: 13 amino acids. Germline V gene lookup returns CDR1 SEHNR and CDR2 FQNEAQ (reference sequence). V was trimmed by 5 bases and J by 8 bases, leaving 15 bases between them. The CDR3: CASSPMGADGYTF. In DNA, the CDR3 is TGTGCCAGCAGCCCCATGGGGGCAGACGGCTACACCTTC.

This sequence joins TRBV7-9 and TRBJ2-7; 9 nucleotides align to TRBD1. Germline V gene data show CDR1 as SEHNR and CDR2 as FQNEAQ (reference sequence). Germline trimming cut 4 bases from V and 1 base from J; bases unmatched to any gene: 8. CDR3 length: 16 amino acids. The CDR3 region has the DNA TGTGCCAGCAGCTACTCCGGGACAGGGCTGTCCTACGAGCAGTACTTC. Protein: CASSYSGTGLSYEQYF.

This clonotype came up once. CDR3 protein: CASSWTGNNQPQHF. In DNA, the CDR3 is TGTGCCAGCAGTTGGACAGGGAACAATCAGCCCCAGCATTTT. The J gene is TRBJ1-5, the V gene TRBV6-6, with 8 bases fitting TRBD1. The CDR3 runs 14 residues. The germline V gene encodes CDR1 MNHNY and CDR2 SVGAGI (reference sequence). Losses at the gene ends were 4 bases for V and 3 bases for J; bases not matched to a gene: 2.

The chain combines TRBV19 with TRBJ2-3, with TRBD2 matching 12 bases. The CDR3 is 16 amino acids. V was pared by 4 bases and J by 6 bases, with 8 bases of the junction left unmatched. Germline V gene sequence: CDR1 LNHDA, CDR2 SQIVND (reference sequence). Here the CDR3 DNA reads TGTGCCAGTAGTACCGCTAGCGGGGGGGCTTTGGATACGCAGTATTTT. This codes for CASSTASGGALDTQYF.

With respect to this clonotype: A clone one base away is much larger, so this may be a read error. The V and J genes are TRBV4-1 and TRBJ2-7, with 9 bases lining up with TRBD2. The CDR3 sequence is 17 residues long. V gave up 5 bases and J gave up 7 bases; unmatched junction bases: 18. The germline CDR1 and CDR2 sequences are MGHRA and YSYEKL. CDR3 in amino acids: CASSSYSGRRAYNEQYF. CDR3 in DNA: TGCGCCAGCAGCTCCTATAGCGGGAGAAGGGCCTACAATGAGCAGTACTTC.

In the case of this clonotype: Possible read error: a much larger clone is one base away. The chain is built from TRBV11-2 and TRBJ2-1; no firm D call. The DNA end is more similar to TRBJ2-7, so the J call may be wrong. The CDR3 has 17 residues. The germline V gene encodes CDR1 SGHAT and CDR2 FQNNGV. CDR3 residues: CASSLRFGGASYNEQYF. The CDR3 DNA sequence: TGTGCCAGCAGCTTACGGTTCGGCGGAGCCTCCTACAATGAGCAGTACTTC.

This CDR3 reads CASSVGGRNFGEQYF. DNA of the CDR3: TGTGCCAGCAGCGTAGGGGGGCGGAACTTTGGGGAGCAGTACTTC. The V call is TRBV9, the J call TRBJ2-7; weak D call: TRBD1 (6 bases). The CDR3 has 15 residues. The germline CDR1 and CDR2 sequences are SGDLS and YYNGEE. Trimming pared 0 bases from V and 7 bases from J, leaving 17 bases between.

This clonotype was detected a few times. The J gene is TRBJ1-5, the V gene TRBV6-2 or TRBV6-3; the D is unclear. The V end lost 5 bases, the J end lost 5 bases, and 10 bases lay between the germline ends. The length of the CDR3 is 13 residues. Germline assignment: CDR1 MNHEY and CDR2 SVGEGT. The CDR3 region is CASSDARHQPQHF. CDR3 nucleotide sequence: TGTGCCAGCAGTGACGCCAGACATCAGCCCCAGCATTTT.

This rearrangement joins TRBV10-3 to TRBJ2-6; no firm D call. CDR3 length: 16 residues. The V and J ends lost 0 bases and 1 base respectively, with 7 bases between them. Germline assignment: CDR1 ENHRY and CDR2 SYGVKD. The CDR3 spells CAISESRVSGANVLTF. The CDR3 DNA reads as TGTGCCATCAGTGAGTCGAGAGTATCTGGGGCCAACGTCCTGACTTTC.

The chain uses TRBV20-1 and TRBJ2-7; 10 bases match TRBD1. CDR1 is DFQATT, CDR2 SNEGSKA, per germline (reference sequence). This CDR3 region has 16 residues. The trim removed 1 base at V and 4 bases at J, leaving 10 bases unmatched. CDR3 in DNA: TGCAGTGCTAGAGGAATGGGGACAGGGGACTGGTACGAGCAGTACTTC. Protein sequence: CSARGMGTGDWYEQYF.

The V and J genes are TRBV2 and TRBJ2-1, with a tentative D call TRBD2 (6 bases). In germline, CDR1 is SNHLY, CDR2 FYNNEI. Trimming took 5 bases from V and 0 from J, leaving 11 bases between them. This CDR3 has 15 residues. CDR3 nucleotide sequence: TGTGCCAGCAGTCGGGACGGGAGCTCCTACAATGAGCAGTTCTTC. As protein: CASSRDGSSYNEQFF.

This clonotype was seen only a few times. The chain couples TRBV7-2 to TRBJ2-1; 16 nucleotides align to TRBD2. Trimming took 3 bases from V and 9 from J; bases not matched to a gene: 8. Germline V gene data show CDR1 as SGHTA and CDR2 as FQGNSA. This CDR3 is 17 amino acids long. The DNA for the CDR3 is TGTGCCAGCAGCTTGGACTCGGGACTAGCGGGAGGGGGTGAGCAGTTCTTC. This encodes CASSLDSGLAGGGEQFF.

This clonotype was counted only a few times. The chain uses TRBV4-1 and TRBJ2-2, with 8 bases matching TRBD1. CDR1 is MGHRA and CDR2 is YSYEKL in the germline V gene. The CDR3 consists of 14 residues. After removal of 3 bases from V and 4 bases from J, the junction contained 1 base not matched to a gene. Here the CDR3 reads CASSQGQATGELFF. CDR3 bases: TGCGCCAGCAGCCAGGGACAGGCCACCGGGGAGCTGTTTTTT.

About this clonotype itself: Since a much larger clone is just one base distant, this may be a read error. The chain recombines TRBV20-1 with TRBJ2-7, with unresolved D. The CDR3 loop spans 12 amino acids. Germline V gives CDR1 DFQATT, CDR2 SNEGSKA (reference sequence). The CDR3 reads CNAKRMPYEQYF. CDR3 bases: TGCAATGCGAAGAGGATGCCCTACGAGCAGTACTTC.

The chain recombines TRBV29-1 with TRBJ2-3; a possible D gene is TRBD1 (6 bases). The CDR3 is 11 residues long. Trimming shortened V by 7 bases and J by 6 bases, and 11 bases separated the two germline ends. CDR1 and CDR2 from the germline V gene are SQVTM and ANQGSEA. The CDR3 sequence is CSGVTGDTQYF. DNA of the CDR3: TGCAGCGGCGTAACAGGGGATACGCAGTATTTT.

This clonotype occurred many times. The chain uses TRBV7-2 and TRBJ1-2, with D possibly TRBD1 on 5 matching bases. CDR1 and CDR2 from the germline V gene are SGHTA and FQGNSA. This CDR3 has 15 residues. V gave up 0 bases and J gave up 5 bases, with 13 bases separating them. CDR3 amino acids: CASSLAREGTYGYTF. The DNA for the CDR3 is TGTGCCAGCAGCTTAGCCAGGGAGGGGACGTATGGCTACACCTTC.

As for this clonotype: With a much larger clone just one base away, this may be a read error. V gene TRBV7-8 combines with J gene TRBJ2-7; D gene uncertain. The CDR3 loop spans 14 amino acids. In germline, CDR1 is SGHVS, CDR2 FQNEAQ. CDR3 amino acids: CAGSLVYSSYEQYF. Here the CDR3 DNA reads TGTGCCGGCAGCTTAGTTTACAGCTCCTACGAGCAGTACTTC.

The V and J genes are TRBV21-1 and TRBJ2-4. The J call may be incorrect, as the DNA end agrees better with TRBJ2-7. TRBV21-1 is given as a pseudogene. This CDR3 region has 13 residues. Here the CDR3 reads CASGKALRYEQYF. In DNA form, the CDR3 reads TGTGCCAGCGGCAAAGCGCTCCGATACGAGCAGTACTTC.

The chain combines TRBV9 with TRBJ2-2; 7 bases are shared with TRBD2. V shed 4 bases, J shed 5 bases, and the junction held 8 bases outside the gene matches. CDR1 is SGDLS, CDR2 YYNGEE, per germline. CDR3 length: 15 amino acids. The CDR3 loop is CASSISGEGTGELFF. The CDR3 region has the DNA TGTGCCAGCAGCATAAGCGGGGAGGGAACCGGGGAGCTGTTTTTT.

This clonotype has only one observation. A read error may account for a junction end that differs from germline. V usage is TRBV9 and J usage is TRBJ1-6; tentative D call: TRBD1 (5 bases). From germline, CDR1 is SGDLS and CDR2 YYNGEE. The CDR3 is made up of 16 amino acids. CDR3 sequence (DNA): TGTGCCAGCAGTTCCTACCGGGACTCCTTTAATTCACCCCTCCACTTT. Protein product: CASSSYRDSFNSPLHF.

Turning to this clonotype: A much larger clone sits a single nucleotide away, making a read error possible. V is TRBV7-3 and J is TRBJ2-3; TRBD2 aligns across 7 bases. The V gene's germline CDR1 is SGHTA and CDR2 FQGTGA. This CDR3 is 15 amino acids long. Trimming took 3 bases from V and 7 from J; bases not matched to a gene: 10. The CDR3, as DNA: TGTGCCAGCAGCTTGTGGGCCAGCGGGATAAATACGCAGTATTTT. It translates to CASSLWASGINTQYF.

The gene calls are TRBV12-3 or TRBV12-4 and TRBJ2-5; unclear D gene. V was trimmed by 6 bases and J by 5 bases, leaving 13 bases between them. The CDR3 runs to 13 residues. CDR3 amino acids: CASRRQIGETQYF. In DNA, the CDR3 is TGTGCCAGCAGGAGGCAAATTGGGGAGACCCAGTACTTC.

As for this clonotype: This CDR3 fails to terminate in the conserved phenylalanine or tryptophan, so it likely reflects a read error. The gene calls are TRBV24-1 and TRBJ2-7; 10 positions agree with TRBD1. This CDR3 region has 15 residues. CDR1 and CDR2 (germline): KGHDR, SFDVKD. J lost 2 bases, V lost 5 bases, and 5 bases had no gene match. The CDR3: CATSGAGTGAYEQYL. The DNA for the CDR3 is TGTGCCACCAGTGGAGCCGGGACAGGGGCCTACGAGCAGTACCTC.

This clonotype was counted only a few times. The chain uses TRBV29-1 and TRBJ2-1; 7 bases fit TRBD1. The J call may be in error: the DNA end matches TRBJ2-7 better. This CDR3 region has 13 residues. The V gene's germline CDR1 is SQVTM and CDR2 ANQGSEA. CDR3 DNA sequence: TGCAGCGTTGCAGGGGGATCCTACAATGAGCAGTACTTC. It yields the protein CSVAGGSYNEQYF.

This clonotype was counted many times. The CDR3 DNA reads as TGTGCCAGCAGCCCCTGGACAGGGGAAGATACGCAGTATTTT. The encoded protein is CASSPWTGEDTQYF. J is TRBJ2-3 and V is TRBV3-1; 9 nucleotides agree with TRBD1. CDR1 LGHDT and CDR2 YNNKEL come from the germline V gene (reference sequence). J was trimmed by 5 bases and V by 4 bases; bases with no gene match: 4. CDR3 length: 14 residues.

This clonotype was seen just once. A much larger clone differs by one base, so this may be a read error. The chain is built from TRBV20-1 and TRBJ1-2; 12 nucleotides align to TRBD1. The V gene's germline CDR1 is DFQATT and CDR2 SNEGSKA (reference sequence). This CDR3 has 14 amino acids. V lost 1 base, J lost 4 bases, and 1 base stayed unmatched. The CDR3 DNA follows: TGCAGTGCTAGAGGGGACAGGGGGCTCTATGGCTACACCTTC. This translates into CSARGDRGLYGYTF.

A single count supports this clonotype. This may be a read error: a much more frequent sequence differs by one nucleotide. The gene calls are TRBV20-1 and TRBJ2-5; D perhaps matches TRBD2 (5 bases). Germline CDR1 and CDR2: DFQATT and SNEGSKA (reference sequence). V lost 5 bases to trimming and J lost 5 bases, with 21 bases between them. This CDR3 region has 15 residues. CDR3 region: CSAGGRPLQLETQYF. DNA of the CDR3: TGCAGTGCTGGAGGCCGTCCCCTGCAACTGGAGACCCAGTACTTC.

On this clonotype itself: It may be a read error: a sequence one base away is much more abundant. The V call is TRBV27, the J call TRBJ1-5; D possibly corresponds to TRBD1 (6 bases). Germline V CDR1 and CDR2: MNHEY, SMNVEV (reference sequence). V was clipped by 3 bases and J by 5 bases, with 17 bases between them. The CDR3 has 16 residues. CDR3 in amino acids: CASSLTTRGAYQPQHF. Written as DNA, the CDR3 is TGTGCCAGCAGTTTGACCACACGGGGGGCTTATCAGCCCCAGCATTTT.

This clonotype appeared once. No DNA is shown, since the ends of the CDR3 on it are uncertain; the CDR3 is the one TCRdb lists. CDR3 loop: CASSFGTPKSLHFGNGTRGYEQFF. This chain uses TRBV11-1 with TRBJ2-1; no DNA check was done on the table's D call, TRBD1. The CDR3 totals 24 residues, both ends included. Per the germline V gene, CDR1 is SGHAT and CDR2 is FQDESV (reference sequence).